One and the same sample provided the 17 T cell receptor beta chains below, sequenced in a study of B cell selection in AIRE deficiency. TCRdb's copy holds only in-frame clones and misses some; the assay was immunoSEQ multiplex PCR. The table records about 26,000 clones, over 80% of them present only once. Sorted regulatory T cells were CD4-positive, CD25-high and CD127-low or negative. Source material: CD4+CD25+ Tregs sorted from PBMCs. The receptor set was obtained from a human donor in good health.

The chain is built from TRBV4-3 and TRBJ2-1; D is perhaps TRBD1 or TRBD2 (5 bases each). Germline CDR1 is LGHNA and CDR2 is YSLEER. V lost 4 bases and J 8 bases, leaving 21 bases between the germline ends. This CDR3 has 16 amino acids. The CDR3 coding sequence is TGCGCCAGCAGCCTTAGTCCAGGGACGAGGGTCGATGAGCAGTTCTTC. The encoded protein is CASSLSPGTRVDEQFF.

The chain links TRBV7-3 to TRBJ1-2, with D perhaps matching TRBD1 (6 bases). V was cut by 1 base and J by 8 bases, with 14 bases left in between. CDR3 length: 14 amino acids. From germline, CDR1 is SGHTA and CDR2 FQGTGA. As DNA, the CDR3 is TGTGCCAGCAGCTTAAATACGGGGGGCTACGGCTACACCTTC. Translated, it gives CASSLNTGGYGYTF.

The chain recombines TRBV10-3 with TRBJ1-5; 9 bases agree with TRBD1. There are 18 residues in the CDR3. Trimming removed 0 bases from V and 0 bases from J; junction bases left unmatched: 6. The germline V gene encodes CDR1 ENHRY and CDR2 SYGVKD. The CDR3 loop is CAISESRDRAYSNQPQHF. The CDR3 region has the DNA TGTGCCATCAGTGAGTCAAGGGACAGGGCTTATAGCAATCAGCCCCAGCATTTT.

The chain recombines TRBV19 with TRBJ2-7, with a tentative D call TRBD1 (6 bases). Trimming pared 3 bases from V and 6 bases from J, leaving 15 bases between. The CDR3 runs 14 residues. The germline CDR1 and CDR2 sequences are LNHDA and SQIVND (reference sequence). The CDR3 sequence is CASSISQGLSEQYF. CDR3 nucleotide sequence: TGTGCCAGTAGTATCTCTCAGGGGTTGTCCGAGCAGTACTTC. Full variable domain (outside the CDR3, taken from reference TRBV19 and TRBJ2-7): DGGITQSPKYLFRKEGQNVTLSCEQNLNHDAMYWYRQDPGQGLRLIYYSQIVNDFQKGDIAEGYSVSREKKESFPLTVTSAQKNPTAFYLCASSISQGLSEQYFGPGTRLTVT.

Here the CDR3 DNA reads TGTGCCAGCAGCGCGGGTCTTCCTGGGTCTGGAAACACCATATATTTT. Its protein product is CASSAGLPGSGNTIYF. This chain uses TRBV11-2 with TRBJ1-3; D uncertain. Germline values: CDR1 SGHAT, CDR2 FQNNGV. The CDR3 loop spans 16 amino acids. Trimming cost V 5 bases and J 1 base, with 15 bases left between them.

Here the CDR3 reads CASSYSRSKRELNEQFF. The CDR3 nucleotides read TGTGCCAGCAGTTACTCGCGGAGTAAGCGGGAACTCAATGAGCAGTTCTTC. This rearrangement joins TRBV6-7 to TRBJ2-1; the match to TRBD2 covers 7 bases. TRBV6-7 is reported as an ORF; its role is uncertain. The CDR3 is made up of 17 amino acids. V shed 0 bases, J shed 6 bases, and the junction held 11 bases outside the gene matches.

The J gene is TRBJ1-6, the V gene TRBV30; D call uncertain. Germline V gene lookup returns CDR1 GTSNPN and CDR2 SVGIG (reference sequence). V was trimmed by 4 bases and J by 11 bases, leaving 15 bases between them. The CDR3 spans 13 residues. CDR3 in amino acids: CAWKEDTYTPLHF. CDR3 bases: TGTGCCTGGAAGGAGGATACCTATACACCCCTCCACTTT.

This chain joins TRBV2 and TRBJ2-7; D uncertain. V gave up 8 bases and J gave up 0 bases, with 14 bases separating them. The CDR3 covers 14 residues. In germline, CDR1 is SNHLY, CDR2 FYNNEI. CDR3 DNA: TGTGCCAGCGGGTCGGGCTCTCTCTCCTACGAGCAGTACTTC. Residues: CASGSGSLSYEQYF.

The chain recombines TRBV5-4 with TRBJ1-2, with 10 positions matching TRBD1. V dropped 1 base and J dropped 6; count of bases not matched to a gene: 18. The CDR3 spans 19 residues. Germline lookup yields CDR1 SGHNT and CDR2 YYREEE (reference sequence). CDR3 region: CASSLSTPRRGTGVHGYTF. The CDR3 DNA reads TGTGCCAGCAGCTTGTCGACCCCCCGTCGTGGGACAGGGGTGCATGGCTACACCTTC.

The rearrangement uses TRBV28 and TRBJ2-7; 13 bases match TRBD2. Germline V lookup: CDR1 MDHEN, CDR2 SYDVKM. The V segment lost 5 bases and the J segment 3 bases; nucleotides outside the gene matches: 4. This CDR3 comprises 15 residues. CDR3 coding DNA: TGTGCCAGCAGTGTCGGACTAGCGGGGGACTACGAGCAGTACTTC. Its translation: CASSVGLAGDYEQYF.

This clone was seen only a few times. This chain connects TRBV7-9 to TRBJ1-2, with D hard to call. This CDR3 is 13 amino acids long. Germline V CDR1 and CDR2: SEHNR, FQNEAQ (reference sequence). V lost 5 bases to trimming and J lost 8 bases, with 15 bases between them. CDR3 region: CASSNLGLQGYTF. CDR3 in DNA: TGTGCCAGCAGCAACTTAGGGTTACAGGGCTACACCTTC.

The rearrangement joins TRBV5-1 to TRBJ2-2, with D possibly matching TRBD2 (5 bases). The V end was cut by 5 bases, the J end by 5 bases, with 13 bases between. Germline V lookup: CDR1 SGHRS, CDR2 YFSETQ. The CDR3 length is 14 residues. In nucleotides, the CDR3 is TGCGCCAGCAGTGACGGACTCGCAACCGGGGAGCTGTTTTTT. Protein sequence: CASSDGLATGELFF.

V is TRBV5-6 and J is TRBJ1-6; no clear D gene. Germline V gene sequence: CDR1 SGHDT, CDR2 YYEEEE. The CDR3 is made up of 13 amino acids. Trimming stripped 4 bases from V and 14 bases from J, with 16 bases between. CDR3 nucleotide sequence: TGTGCCAGCAGCCCCCTGTCTACATCCACCCTCCACTTT. Translated: CASSPLSTSTLHF.

The chain carries TRBV18 and TRBJ2-7, with D hard to call. The germline V gene has CDR1 KGHSH and CDR2 LQKENI. There are 15 residues in the CDR3. Trimming left V 3 bases short and J 2 bases short, with 14 bases between. The CDR3: CASSPSAGLAYEQYF. The DNA for the CDR3 is TGTGCCAGCTCACCGTCGGCAGGCCTAGCCTACGAGCAGTACTTC.

The V gene is TRBV10-3, the J gene TRBJ2-5, with 8 bases fitting TRBD2. This CDR3 contains 14 residues. V lost 6 bases, J lost 1 base, and 4 bases stayed unmatched. Germline loops: CDR1 ENHRY, CDR2 SYGVKD. CDR3: CAIRQGTSQETQYF. The CDR3 DNA reads TGTGCCATCAGGCAGGGGACTAGCCAAGAGACCCAGTACTTC.

This clone was seen just once. The genes are TRBV20-1 and TRBJ1-1; perhaps TRBD1 as D (6 bases). This CDR3 is built from 10 residues. CDR1 DFQATT and CDR2 SNEGSKA come from the germline V gene (reference sequence). With 5 bases removed from V and 9 bases from J, the gap between germline ends came to 10 bases. The CDR3 DNA is TGCAGTGCTCACAGGGAGAAAGCTTTCTTT. As protein: CSAHREKAFF.

V gene TRBV15 combines with J gene TRBJ1-4; possible D gene TRBD1, 6 bases. CDR3 length equals 14 residues. Trimming left V 5 bases short and J 4 bases short, with 11 bases between. Germline CDR1 is LNHNV and CDR2 is YYDKDF (reference sequence). The CDR3 region has the DNA TGTGCCACCAGCCAAGGGGGTAATAATGAAAAACTGTTTTTT. It translates to CATSQGGNNEKLFF.